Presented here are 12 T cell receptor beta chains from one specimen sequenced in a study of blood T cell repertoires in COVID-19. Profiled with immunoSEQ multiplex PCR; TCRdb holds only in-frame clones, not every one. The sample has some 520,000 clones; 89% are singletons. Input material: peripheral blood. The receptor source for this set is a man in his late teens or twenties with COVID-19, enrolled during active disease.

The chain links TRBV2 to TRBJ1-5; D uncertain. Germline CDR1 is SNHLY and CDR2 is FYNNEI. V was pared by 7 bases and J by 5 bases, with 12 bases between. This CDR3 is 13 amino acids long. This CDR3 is CASKIEGDQPQHF. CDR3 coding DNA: TGTGCCAGCAAAATTGAGGGAGATCAGCCCCAGCATTTT.

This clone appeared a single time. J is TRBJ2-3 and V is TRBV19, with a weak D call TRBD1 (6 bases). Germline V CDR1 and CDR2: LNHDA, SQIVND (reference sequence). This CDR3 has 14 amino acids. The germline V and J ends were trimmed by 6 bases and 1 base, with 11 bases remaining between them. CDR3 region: CASSPNRGTDTQYF. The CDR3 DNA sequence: TGTGCCAGTAGCCCCAACAGGGGCACAGATACGCAGTATTTT.

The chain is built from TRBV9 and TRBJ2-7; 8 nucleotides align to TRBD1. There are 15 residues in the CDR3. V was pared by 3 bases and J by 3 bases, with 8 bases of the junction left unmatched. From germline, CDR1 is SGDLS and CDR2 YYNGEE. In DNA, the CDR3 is TGTGCCAGCAGCGGCGGGACAGGTGGTTACTACGAGCAGTACTTC. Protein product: CASSGGTGGYYEQYF.

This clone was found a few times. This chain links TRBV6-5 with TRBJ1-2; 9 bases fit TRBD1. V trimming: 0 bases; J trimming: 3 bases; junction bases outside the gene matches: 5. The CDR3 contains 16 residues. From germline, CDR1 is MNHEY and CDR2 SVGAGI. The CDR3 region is CASSYSGDRADYGYTF. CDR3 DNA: TGTGCCAGCAGTTACTCGGGGGACAGGGCCGACTATGGCTACACCTTC.

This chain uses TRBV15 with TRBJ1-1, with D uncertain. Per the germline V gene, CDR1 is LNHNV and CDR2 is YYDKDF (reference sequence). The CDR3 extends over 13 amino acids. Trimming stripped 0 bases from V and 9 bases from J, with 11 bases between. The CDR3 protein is CATSRDGRSQAFF. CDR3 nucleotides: TGTGCCACCAGCAGAGATGGGAGGTCGCAAGCTTTCTTT.

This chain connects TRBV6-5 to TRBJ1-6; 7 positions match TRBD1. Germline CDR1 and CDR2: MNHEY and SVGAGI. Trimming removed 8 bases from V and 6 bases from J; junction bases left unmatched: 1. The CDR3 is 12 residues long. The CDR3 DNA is TGTGCCAGCGACAGGGTTAATTCACCCCTCCACTTT. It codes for CASDRVNSPLHF.

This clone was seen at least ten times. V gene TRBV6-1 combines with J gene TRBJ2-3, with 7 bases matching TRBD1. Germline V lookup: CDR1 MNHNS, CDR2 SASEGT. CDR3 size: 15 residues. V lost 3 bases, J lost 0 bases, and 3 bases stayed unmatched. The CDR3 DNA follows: TGTGCCAGCAGTGAGACAGGGTGGAGCACAGATACGCAGTATTTT. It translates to CASSETGWSTDTQYF.

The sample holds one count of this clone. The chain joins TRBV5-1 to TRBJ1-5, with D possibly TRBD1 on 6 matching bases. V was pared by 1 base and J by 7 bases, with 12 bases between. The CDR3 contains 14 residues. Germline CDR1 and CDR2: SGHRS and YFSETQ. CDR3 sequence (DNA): TGCGCCAGCAGCTTGCAGGCAGGGGACCAGCCCCAGCATTTT. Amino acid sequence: CASSLQAGDQPQHF. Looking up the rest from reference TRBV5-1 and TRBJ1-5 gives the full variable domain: KAGVTQTPRYLIKTRGQQVTLSCSPISGHRSVSWYQQTPGQGLQFLFEYFSETQRNKGNFPGRFSGRQFSNSRSEMNVSTLELGDSALYLCASSLQAGDQPQHFGDGTRLSIL.

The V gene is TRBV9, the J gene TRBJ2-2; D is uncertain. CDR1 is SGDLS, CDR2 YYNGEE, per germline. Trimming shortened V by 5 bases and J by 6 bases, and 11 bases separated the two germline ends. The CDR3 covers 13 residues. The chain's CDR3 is CASRAAESGELFF. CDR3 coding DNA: TGTGCCAGCAGGGCGGCGGAGTCCGGGGAGCTGTTTTTT.

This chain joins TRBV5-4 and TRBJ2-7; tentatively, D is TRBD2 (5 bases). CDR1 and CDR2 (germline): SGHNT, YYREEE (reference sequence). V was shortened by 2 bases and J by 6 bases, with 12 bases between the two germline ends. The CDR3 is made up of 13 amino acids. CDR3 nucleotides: TGTGCCAGCAGCTTACTAGGGCCCGGCGAGCAGTACTTC. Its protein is CASSLLGPGEQYF.

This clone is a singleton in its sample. CDR3 in DNA: TGTGCCAGCAGCTATCGCGGGACGTTCCCCTACGAGCAGTACTTC. Translation gives CASSYRGTFPYEQYF. The chain carries TRBV7-2 and TRBJ2-7; tentatively, D is TRBD2 (6 bases). In germline, CDR1 is SGHTA, CDR2 FQGNSA. V was pared by 4 bases and J by 2 bases, with 15 bases between. The CDR3 is 15 residues long.

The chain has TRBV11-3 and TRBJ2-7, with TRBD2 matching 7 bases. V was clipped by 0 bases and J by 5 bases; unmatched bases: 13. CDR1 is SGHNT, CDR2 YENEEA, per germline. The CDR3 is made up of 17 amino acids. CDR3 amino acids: CASSLDSPYGGRHEQYF. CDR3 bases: TGTGCCAGCAGCTTAGATTCCCCATACGGGGGGAGACACGAGCAGTACTTC.